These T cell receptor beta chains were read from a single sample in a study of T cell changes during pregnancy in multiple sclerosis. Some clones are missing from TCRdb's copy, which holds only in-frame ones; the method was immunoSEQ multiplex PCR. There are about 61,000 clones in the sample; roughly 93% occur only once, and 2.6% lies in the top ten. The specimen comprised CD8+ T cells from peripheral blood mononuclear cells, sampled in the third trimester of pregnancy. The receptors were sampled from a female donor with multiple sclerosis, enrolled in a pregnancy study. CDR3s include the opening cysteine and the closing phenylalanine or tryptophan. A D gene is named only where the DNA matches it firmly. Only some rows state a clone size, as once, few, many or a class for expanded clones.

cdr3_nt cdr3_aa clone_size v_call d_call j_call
TGTGCCAGCAGCGAACGAAGCGGGTACAATGAGCAGTTCTTC CASSERSGYNEQFF - TRBV9 - TRBJ2-1
TGTGCCAGCAGTCACGGGACTAGCGGGAGAAGTGAGCAGTTCTTC CASSHGTSGRSEQFF - TRBV27 TRBD2 TRBJ2-1
TGCAGCGTTGAGGACAGGGGTGGAAGGGAGCAGTACTTC CSVEDRGGREQYF - TRBV29-1 TRBD1 TRBJ2-7
TGCGCCAGCAGTGACAGGACTAGCGGGAGATATACGCAGTATTTT CASSDRTSGRYTQYF - TRBV4-1 TRBD2 TRBJ2-3
TGCGCCAGCAGCTTGGAAAACGGGGGGCCTATTGGCTACACCTTC CASSLENGGPIGYTF - TRBV5-1 - TRBJ1-2
TGTGCCAGCAGCGTCGCCGGGGAGCTGTTTTTT CASSVAGELFF - TRBV9 - TRBJ2-2
TGTGCCAGCAGCTTAGGGGGCGCTGAAGCTTTCTTT CASSLGGAEAFF - TRBV7-3 - TRBJ1-1
TGTGCCATCAGTGAGTCACGGGAGACCTCCTACGAGCAGTACTTC CAISESRETSYEQYF few TRBV10-3 - TRBJ2-7
TGTGCCACCGGGACTAGCGATTCCTACGAGCAGTACTTC CATGTSDSYEQYF - TRBV2 TRBD2 TRBJ2-7
TGTGCCAGCACGGTGAACTCCTACAATGAGCAGTTCTTC CASTVNSYNEQFF once TRBV2 - TRBJ2-1
TGTGCCAGCAGCTTCAACAGGGGGGAAAGGAGTGATGAGCAGTTCTTC CASSFNRGERSDEQFF - TRBV7-3 TRBD1 TRBJ2-1
TGTGCCAGTAGTGCCGGGACAGGGAGATATGGCTACACCTTC CASSAGTGRYGYTF once TRBV19 TRBD1 TRBJ1-2
TGTGCCAGCAGTCAGCTAGGGGCCACTGAAGCTTTCTTT CASSQLGATEAFF - TRBV6-5 - TRBJ1-1
TGCGCCAGCAGCTTGGAGGGTAACAGGGGGTACGAGCAGTACTTC CASSLEGNRGYEQYF - TRBV5-1 TRBD1 TRBJ2-7
TGTGCCAGCAGCTCCCCTTCACAGGGTTCCCTCCAAGAGACCCAGTACTTC CASSSPSQGSLQETQYF once TRBV9 - TRBJ2-5
TGTGCCAGCAGCTTAGATATGACAGGGACAGCCGGAAACACCATATATTTT CASSLDMTGTAGNTIYF - TRBV11-2 TRBD1 TRBJ1-3
TGTGCCAGCAGCTTACTAGCGGGAGGGCCAGATACGCAGTATTTT CASSLLAGGPDTQYF many TRBV7-2 TRBD2 TRBJ2-3
TGTGCCAGCTCGGAGGACTCCCTCTCTAATCAGCCCCAGCATTTT CASSEDSLSNQPQHF once TRBV18 - TRBJ1-5
TGTGCCAGCAGCGTGACTAGCGGGAGGGATGAGCAGTTCTTC CASSVTSGRDEQFF - TRBV7-6 TRBD2 TRBJ2-1
TGTGCCAGCAGGGCACAATCGAACACTGAAGCTTTCTTT CASRAQSNTEAFF - TRBV6-6 - TRBJ1-1
TGTGCCAGCAGCGCCCCGACAGGCAATGAGCAGTTCTTC CASSAPTGNEQFF - TRBV9 - TRBJ2-1
TGTGCCAGCGTGACAGGTTTGGATACGCAGTATTTT CASVTGLDTQYF - TRBV6-1 - TRBJ2-3
TGCAGCGTTGGGCCGCTCCGACAGGGGTTGGGTGCTTTCTTT CSVGPLRQGLGAFF few TRBV29-1 TRBD1 TRBJ1-1
TGTGCCAGCACCGGACAGGGCCCCTACGAGCAGTACTTC CASTGQGPYEQYF - TRBV6-6 TRBD1 TRBJ2-7
TGTGCCAGCAGCCCGGTTACTAGCGGAAATGAGCAGTTCTTC CASSPVTSGNEQFF - TRBV7-2 TRBD2 TRBJ2-1
TGTGCCAGCAGCTCCCCTGGACTAGCGGGAGCCCAACGTATAGAGCTGTTTTTT CASSSPGLAGAQRIELFF - TRBV11-3 TRBD2 TRBJ2-2
TGTGCCAGCAGTGAAGGGCAGGGGGCCACAGATACGCAGTATTTT CASSEGQGATDTQYF - TRBV6-4 TRBD1 TRBJ2-3
TGTGCCAGTAGTATGGGACTAGGTCACACCGGGGAGCTGTTTTTT CASSMGLGHTGELFF - TRBV19 TRBD2 TRBJ2-2
TGTGCCAGCAGCTTAGAAAGGGGCTTTGAGCAGTTCTTC CASSLERGFEQFF once TRBV7-8 - TRBJ2-1
TGTGCCAGCAGCTGGGGGTCAGGGGGCATATACGAGCAGTACTTC CASSWGSGGIYEQYF - TRBV27 TRBD1 TRBJ2-7
TGCGCCAGCAGCCTCGACGCGGACAAGGGCACTGAAGCTTTCTTT CASSLDADKGTEAFF - TRBV5-1 - TRBJ1-1
TGTGCCAGCAGTTTAACAGTCTCTGGGGCCAACGTCCTGACTTTC CASSLTVSGANVLTF once TRBV27 - TRBJ2-6
TGTGCCAGCAGCGTAGCCAGGGGGGACACTGAAGCTTTCTTT CASSVARGDTEAFF - TRBV6-5 TRBD1 TRBJ1-1
TGTGCCAGCAGCCCCCCGACGGGTGCCTTAATGAACACTGAAGCTTTCTTT CASSPPTGALMNTEAFF - TRBV7-2 - TRBJ1-1
TGTGCCAGCAGCTTGGACAGGGGTTGTCAGCCCCAGCATTTT CASSLDRGCQPQHF - TRBV12-1 - TRBJ1-5
TGTGCCAGCAGCTTATCGGCCGAACAGGGGGCGCGAACTGAAGCTTTCTTT CASSLSAEQGARTEAFF once TRBV7-6 TRBD1 TRBJ1-1